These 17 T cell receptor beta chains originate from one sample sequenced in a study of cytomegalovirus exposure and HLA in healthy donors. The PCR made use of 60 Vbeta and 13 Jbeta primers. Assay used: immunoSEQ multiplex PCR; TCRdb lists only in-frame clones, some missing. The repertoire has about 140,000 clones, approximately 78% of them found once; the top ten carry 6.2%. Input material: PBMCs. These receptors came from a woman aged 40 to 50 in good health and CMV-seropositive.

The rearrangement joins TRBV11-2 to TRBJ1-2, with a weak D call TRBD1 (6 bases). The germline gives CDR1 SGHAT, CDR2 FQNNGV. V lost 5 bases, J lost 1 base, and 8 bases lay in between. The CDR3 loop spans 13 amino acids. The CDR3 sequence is CASSPDSNYGYTF. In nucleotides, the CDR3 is TGTGCCAGCAGCCCGGACAGTAACTATGGCTACACCTTC.

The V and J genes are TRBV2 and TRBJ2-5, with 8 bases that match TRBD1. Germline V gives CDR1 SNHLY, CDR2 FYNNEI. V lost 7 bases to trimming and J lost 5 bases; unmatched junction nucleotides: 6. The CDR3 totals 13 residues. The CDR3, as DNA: TGTGCCAGCAAGCCAGGGGGCGGGGAGACCCAGTACTTC. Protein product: CASKPGGGETQYF.

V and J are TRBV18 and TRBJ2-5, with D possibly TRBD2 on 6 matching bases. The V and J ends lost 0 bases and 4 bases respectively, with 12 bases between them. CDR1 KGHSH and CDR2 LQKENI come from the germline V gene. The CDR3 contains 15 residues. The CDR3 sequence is CASSPPTSGGETQYF. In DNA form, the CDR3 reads TGTGCCAGCTCACCACCGACTAGTGGGGGAGAGACCCAGTACTTC.

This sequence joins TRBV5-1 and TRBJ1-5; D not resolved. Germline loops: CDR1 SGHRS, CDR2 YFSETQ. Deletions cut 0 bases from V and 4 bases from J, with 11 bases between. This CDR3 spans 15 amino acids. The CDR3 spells CASSLDPGENQPQHF. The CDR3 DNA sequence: TGCGCCAGCAGCTTGGATCCGGGAGAGAATCAGCCCCAGCATTTT. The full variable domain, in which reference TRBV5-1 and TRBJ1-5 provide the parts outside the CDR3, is KAGVTQTPRYLIKTRGQQVTLSCSPISGHRSVSWYQQTPGQGLQFLFEYFSETQRNKGNFPGRFSGRQFSNSRSEMNVSTLELGDSALYLCASSLDPGENQPQHFGDGTRLSIL.

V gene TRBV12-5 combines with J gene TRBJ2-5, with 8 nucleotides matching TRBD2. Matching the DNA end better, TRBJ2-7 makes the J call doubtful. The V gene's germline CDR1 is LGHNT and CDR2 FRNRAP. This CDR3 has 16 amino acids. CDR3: CASGSFGRAGAYEQYF. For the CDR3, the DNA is TGTGCTAGTGGTTCCTTCGGGAGGGCGGGAGCCTACGAGCAGTACTTC.

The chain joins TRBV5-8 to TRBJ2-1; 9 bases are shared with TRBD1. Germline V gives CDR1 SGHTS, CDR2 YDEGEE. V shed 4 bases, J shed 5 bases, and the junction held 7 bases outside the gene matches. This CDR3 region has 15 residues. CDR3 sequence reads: CASSIRDREDNEQFF. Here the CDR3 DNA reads TGTGCCAGCAGCATCCGGGACAGGGAGGACAATGAGCAGTTCTTC.

CDR3: CASSPDRARVDTQYF. The CDR3 bases are TGTGCCAGCAGCCCAGACAGGGCAAGGGTGGATACGCAGTATTTT. This chain uses TRBV6-5 with TRBJ2-3; 7 positions agree with TRBD1. J was trimmed by 6 bases and V by 6 bases; bases with no gene match: 12. The CDR3 has 15 amino acids. Germline V gene sequence: CDR1 MNHEY, CDR2 SVGAGI.

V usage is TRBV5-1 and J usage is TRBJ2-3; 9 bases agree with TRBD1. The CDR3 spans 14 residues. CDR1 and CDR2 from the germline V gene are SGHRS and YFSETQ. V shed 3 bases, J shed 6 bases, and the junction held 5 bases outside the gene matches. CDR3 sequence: CASSSNRGRDTQYF. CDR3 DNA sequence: TGCGCCAGCAGCTCTAACAGGGGGCGCGATACGCAGTATTTT. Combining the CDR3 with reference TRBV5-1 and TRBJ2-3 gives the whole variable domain KAGVTQTPRYLIKTRGQQVTLSCSPISGHRSVSWYQQTPGQGLQFLFEYFSETQRNKGNFPGRFSGRQFSNSRSEMNVSTLELGDSALYLCASSSNRGRDTQYFGPGTRLTVL.

The CDR3 reads CASSVMGGRVGADEQFF. As DNA, the CDR3 is TGTGCCAGCAGCGTAATGGGTGGAAGGGTCGGAGCGGATGAGCAGTTCTTC. V usage is TRBV9 and J usage is TRBJ2-1, with a tentative D call TRBD2 (5 bases). CDR1 SGDLS and CDR2 YYNGEE come from the germline V gene. V was pared by 1 base and J by 8 bases, with 22 bases between. The CDR3 runs 17 residues.

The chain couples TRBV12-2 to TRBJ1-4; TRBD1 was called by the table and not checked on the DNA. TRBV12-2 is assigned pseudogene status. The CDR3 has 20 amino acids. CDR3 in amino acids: CASRLAGTGASKKTNEKLFF. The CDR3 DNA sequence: TGTGCAAGTCGCTTAGCGGGGACAGGCGCCTCAAAGAAAACTAATGAAAAACTGTTTTTT.

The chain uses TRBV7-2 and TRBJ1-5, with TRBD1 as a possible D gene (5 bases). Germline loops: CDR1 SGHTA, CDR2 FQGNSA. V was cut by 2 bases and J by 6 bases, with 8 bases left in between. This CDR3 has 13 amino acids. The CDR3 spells CASSLQGGQPQHF. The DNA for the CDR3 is TGTGCCAGCAGCTTACAGGGAGGTCAGCCCCAGCATTTT.

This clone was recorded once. The CDR3 region is CASRNRDTRSYEQYF. As DNA, the CDR3 is TGTGCCAGCAGAAACAGGGATACCCGCTCCTACGAGCAGTACTTC. This rearrangement joins TRBV6-5 to TRBJ2-5; possibly TRBD1 for D (6 bases). The DNA end is a closer match to TRBJ2-7, so the J assignment may be wrong. The CDR3 is 15 residues long. The germline gives CDR1 MNHEY, CDR2 SVGAGI.

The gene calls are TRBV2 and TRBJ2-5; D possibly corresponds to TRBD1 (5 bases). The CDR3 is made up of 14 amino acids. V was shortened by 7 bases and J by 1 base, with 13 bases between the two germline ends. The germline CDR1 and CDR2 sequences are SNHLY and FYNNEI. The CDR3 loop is CASNRGAAQETQYF. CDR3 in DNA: TGTGCCAGCAACCGTGGGGCCGCCCAAGAGACCCAGTACTTC.

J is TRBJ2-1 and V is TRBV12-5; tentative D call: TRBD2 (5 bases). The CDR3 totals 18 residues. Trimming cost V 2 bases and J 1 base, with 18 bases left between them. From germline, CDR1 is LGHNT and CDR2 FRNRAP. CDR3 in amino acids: CASGLPYLLVTSYNEQFF. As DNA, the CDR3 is TGTGCTAGTGGTTTGCCCTACCTACTAGTTACTTCCTACAATGAGCAGTTCTTC.

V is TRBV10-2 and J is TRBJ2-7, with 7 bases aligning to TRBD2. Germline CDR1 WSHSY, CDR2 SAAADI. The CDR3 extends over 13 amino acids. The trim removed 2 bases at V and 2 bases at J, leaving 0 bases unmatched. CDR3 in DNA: TGCGCCAGCAGTGAGCGGGGGGCCTACGAGCAGTACTTC. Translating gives CASSERGAYEQYF.

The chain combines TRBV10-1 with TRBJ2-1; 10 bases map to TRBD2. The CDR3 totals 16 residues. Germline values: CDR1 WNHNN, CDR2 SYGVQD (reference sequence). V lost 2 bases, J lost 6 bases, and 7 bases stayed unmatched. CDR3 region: CASSELAGEVGNEQFF. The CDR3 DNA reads TGCGCCAGCAGTGAGCTAGCGGGAGAGGTGGGCAATGAGCAGTTCTTC.

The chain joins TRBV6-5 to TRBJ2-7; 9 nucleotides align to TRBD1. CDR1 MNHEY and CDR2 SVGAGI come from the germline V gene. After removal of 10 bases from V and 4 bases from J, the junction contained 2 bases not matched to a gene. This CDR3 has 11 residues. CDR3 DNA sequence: TGTGCCAACGGACAGGGGTACGAGCAGTACTTC. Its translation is CANGQGYEQYF.